A single sample is the source of the 12 T cell receptor beta chains below, sequenced in a study of control samples from healthy donors and cancer patients. Method: immunoSEQ multiplex PCR; TCRdb's copy keeps in-frame clones and lacks some. The sample yields about 180,000 clones, approximately 94% seen once. The source material was blood. Every receptor here comes from a man aged 25 to 40 in good health.

Of note for this clone: Additional DNA sequences in this sample encode the identical CDR3. J is TRBJ2-3 and V is TRBV19; 15 positions match TRBD2. Germline CDR1 reads LNHDA; CDR2 reads SQIVND (reference sequence). This CDR3 is 18 amino acids long. V dropped 2 bases and J dropped 1; count of bases not matched to a gene: 4. This CDR3 reads CASSIRGTSGGRTDTQYF. The CDR3 nucleotides read TGTGCCAGTAGTATAAGGGGGACTAGCGGGGGGCGCACAGATACGCAGTATTTT. Filled out from reference TRBV19 and TRBJ2-3, the complete variable domain reads DGGITQSPKYLFRKEGQNVTLSCEQNLNHDAMYWYRQDPGQGLRLIYYSQIVNDFQKGDIAEGYSVSREKKESFPLTVTSAQKNPTAFYLCASSIRGTSGGRTDTQYFGPGTRLTVL.

Notes on this clone: The same CDR3 arises from other DNA sequences in this sample as well. V gene TRBV30 combines with J gene TRBJ1-2, with TRBD1 as a possible D gene (6 bases). The CDR3 contains 15 residues. Trimming shortened V by 1 base and J by 5 bases, and 17 bases separated the two germline ends. Looked up from germline, CDR1 is GTSNPN and CDR2 is SVGIG (reference sequence). The CDR3 coding sequence is TGTGCCTGGAGTGACCCCGGGACAACCGCTTATGGCTACACCTTC. Its protein product is CAWSDPGTTAYGYTF.

The CDR3 nucleotides are TGCAGCGTGAGGGACATGGCCATTCAAGAGACCCAGTACTTC. It encodes CSVRDMAIQETQYF. The gene calls are TRBV29-1 and TRBJ2-5; tentatively, D is TRBD1 (6 bases). Per the germline V gene, CDR1 is SQVTM and CDR2 is ANQGSEA. CDR3 length: 14 amino acids. Trimming removed 6 bases at V and 2 bases at J, with 16 bases between.

The chain couples TRBV4-1 to TRBJ2-3, with 12 bases lining up with TRBD2. The trim removed 4 bases at V and 2 bases at J, leaving 4 bases unmatched. The CDR3 is made up of 16 amino acids. Looked up from germline, CDR1 is MGHRA and CDR2 is YSYEKL. CDR3 sequence reads: CASSPGLAGDTDTQYF. The CDR3, as DNA: TGCGCCAGCAGCCCGGGACTAGCGGGTGACACAGATACGCAGTATTTT.

The chain joins TRBV9 to TRBJ1-3; the D is unclear. Germline CDR1 is SGDLS and CDR2 is YYNGEE. The CDR3 length is 15 residues. Trimming cost V 0 bases and J 0 bases, with 7 bases left between them. In DNA, the CDR3 is TGTGCCAGCAGCGTAGGGGAACACTCTGGAAACACCATATATTTT. This encodes CASSVGEHSGNTIYF.

This rearrangement joins TRBV19 to TRBJ1-1; no clear D. Germline lookup yields CDR1 LNHDA and CDR2 SQIVND (reference sequence). Trimming pared 3 bases from V and 1 base from J, leaving 9 bases between. The CDR3 covers 14 residues. This CDR3 is CASSMVRKNTEAFF. The CDR3 DNA is TGTGCCAGTAGTATGGTCAGGAAGAACACTGAAGCTTTCTTT.

Remarks on this clone: Other DNA sequences of this sample code for an identical CDR3. The chain links TRBV6-5 to TRBJ2-3, with unresolved D. Deletions cut 4 bases from V and 6 bases from J, with 5 bases between. The V gene's germline CDR1 is MNHEY and CDR2 SVGAGI. The CDR3 loop spans 11 amino acids. The DNA of the CDR3 is TGTGCCAGCAGTTCCAGGGATACGCAGTATTTT. This gives the protein CASSSRDTQYF.

V and J are TRBV5-1 and TRBJ2-2; D possibly uses TRBD1 or TRBD2 (6 bases each). Deletions cut 5 bases from V and 3 bases from J, with 14 bases between. The CDR3 has 15 residues. The germline CDR1 and CDR2 sequences are SGHRS and YFSETQ. The CDR3 spells CASRPVGGDTGELFF. The CDR3 coding sequence is TGCGCCAGCAGGCCGGTGGGGGGCGACACCGGGGAGCTGTTTTTT.

The chain joins TRBV4-1 to TRBJ2-2, with 12 bases that match TRBD1. Germline trimming cut 3 bases from V and 5 bases from J; bases unmatched to any gene: 4. The CDR3 has 16 amino acids. The germline V gene encodes CDR1 MGHRA and CDR2 YSYEKL. CDR3 in amino acids: CASSQRDRGPTGELFF. The CDR3 nucleotides are TGCGCCAGCAGCCAGCGGGACAGGGGGCCGACCGGGGAGCTGTTTTTT.

Details on this clone: One end of the junction varies from germline; a read error may be responsible. The chain has TRBV30 and TRBJ1-3; a possible D gene is TRBD1 (6 bases). Germline CDR1 and CDR2: GTSNPN and SVGIG (reference sequence). The length of the CDR3 is 15 residues. Here the CDR3 DNA reads TGTGCCTGGAGCGCCTCACCGGGACACGGAACCACCATATATTTT. Its translation is CAWSASPGHGTTIYF.

CDR3 amino acids: CASSLAGPTYEQYF. The DNA for the CDR3 is TGTGCCAGCAGCTTAGCGGGACCCACCTACGAGCAGTACTTC. J is TRBJ2-7 and V is TRBV11-2; TRBD1 or TRBD2 may be the D gene (5 bases each). CDR3 length equals 14 residues. Germline CDR1 SGHAT, CDR2 FQNNGV. With 1 base removed from V and 2 bases from J, the gap between germline ends came to 9 bases.

The CDR3: CASSPHPGELFF. CDR3 bases: TGTGCCAGCAGCCCACATCCCGGGGAGCTGTTTTTT. The chain joins TRBV9 to TRBJ2-2; no reliable D call. The CDR3 covers 12 residues. Trimming shortened V by 4 bases and J by 6 bases, and 7 bases separated the two germline ends. Germline assignment: CDR1 SGDLS and CDR2 YYNGEE. The full variable domain, rest sourced from reference TRBV9 and TRBJ2-2, is DSGVTQTPKHLITATGQRVTLRCSPRSGDLSVYWYQQSLDQGLQFLIQYYNGEERAKGNILERFSAQQFPDLHSELNLSSLELGDSALYFCASSPHPGELFFGEGSRLTVL.